This T cell receptor beta chain is from a study of graft-versus-host responses after intestinal transplantation. The CDR3 has 15 amino acids. Germline V gene lookup returns CDR1 MRHNA and CDR2 SNTAGT. The V and J ends lost 3 bases and 8 bases respectively, with 19 bases between them. This clone was observed a single time. The target antigen is unknown. Clones were sequenced by immunoSEQ multiplex PCR, and TCRdb holds only the in-frame ones, with some missing. Here the sample spans more than 13,000 clones, 70% being singletons. Study-level results: Investigators detected GvH clones in recipient marrow, with some emerging earlier in ileum or blood.

From the graft tissue, intraepithelial and lamina propria lymphocytes were released through processing. Sequencing used ileum tissue, obtained around 720 days after intestinal transplantation. This chain uses TRBV6-4 with TRBJ2-5, with TRBD2 as a possible D gene (6 bases). The TCR was taken from a human patient who received an intestinal transplant, so some T cells may come from the graft donor. The chain's CDR3 is CASSESLGGGTTQYF. CDR3 nucleotide sequence: TGTGCCAGCAGTGAATCGTTAGGTGGGGGGACCACCCAGTACTTC.